The clone carrying this T cell receptor (beta chain) showed up just a few times. CDR3 length: 13 residues. V gave up 1 base and J gave up 6 bases, with 9 bases separating them. CDR1 is SEHNR and CDR2 is FQNEAQ in the germline V gene (reference sequence). Participant age was about 18 to 100 years, and participants resided in roughly 25 US areas. The entry originates in a study of blood T cell repertoires in COVID-19. Background on the study: PBMCs, B-cell-depleted T cells, or T cells were the source of the cDNA or gDNA that made up the material.

TCRdb's table, derived via immunoSEQ multiplex PCR, lists solely in-frame clones and lacks some. Of about 400,000 clones in the sample, over 75% were seen once. J is TRBJ1-2 and V is TRBV7-9; D is ambiguous. The sequencing input was PBMCs or T cells enriched from blood (not recorded which). This clonotype was obtained from a woman aged 40 to 50 with acute COVID-19. The CDR3 region is CASSLVLRDGYTF. The CDR3 coding sequence is TGTGCCAGCAGCTTAGTCCTGAGGGATGGCTACACCTTC.